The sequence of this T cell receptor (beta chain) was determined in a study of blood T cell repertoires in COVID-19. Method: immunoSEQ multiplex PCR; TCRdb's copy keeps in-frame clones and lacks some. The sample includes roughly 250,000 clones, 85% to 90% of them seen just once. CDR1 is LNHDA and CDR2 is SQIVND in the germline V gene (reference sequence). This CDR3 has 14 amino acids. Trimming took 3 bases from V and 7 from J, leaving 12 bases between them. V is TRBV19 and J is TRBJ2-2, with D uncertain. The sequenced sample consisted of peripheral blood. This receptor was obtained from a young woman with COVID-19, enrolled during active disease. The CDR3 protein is CASSIPPMFGELFF. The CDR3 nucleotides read TGTGCCAGTAGTATCCCTCCTATGTTCGGGGAGCTGTTTTTT.